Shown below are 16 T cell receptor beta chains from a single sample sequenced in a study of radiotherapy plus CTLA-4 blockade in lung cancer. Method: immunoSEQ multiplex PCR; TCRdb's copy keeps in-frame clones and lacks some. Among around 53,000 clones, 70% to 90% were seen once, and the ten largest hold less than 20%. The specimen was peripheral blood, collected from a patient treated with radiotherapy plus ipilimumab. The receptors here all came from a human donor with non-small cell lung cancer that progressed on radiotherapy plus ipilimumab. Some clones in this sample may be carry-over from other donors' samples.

CDR3 nucleotide sequence: TGCAGCGTTTTTCCGTGGGACAGCCTCCAAGAGACCCAGTACTTC. Translating it yields CSVFPWDSLQETQYF. The V gene is TRBV29-1, the J gene TRBJ2-5, with 7 bases identical to TRBD1. The germline V gene has CDR1 SQVTM and CDR2 ANQGSEA. This CDR3 has 15 amino acids. V lost 5 bases and J lost 1; bases outside the gene matches: 10.

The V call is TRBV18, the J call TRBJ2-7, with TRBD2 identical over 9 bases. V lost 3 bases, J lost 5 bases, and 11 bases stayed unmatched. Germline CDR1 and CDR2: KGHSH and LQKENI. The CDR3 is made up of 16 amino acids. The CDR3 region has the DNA TGTGCCAGCTCACCCCGGCTAGCGGGGTGGCGCGACGAGCAGTACTTC. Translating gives CASSPRLAGWRDEQYF.

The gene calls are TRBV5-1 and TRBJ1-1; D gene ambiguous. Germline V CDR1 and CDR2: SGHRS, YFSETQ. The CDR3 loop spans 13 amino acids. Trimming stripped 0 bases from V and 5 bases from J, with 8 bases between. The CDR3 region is CASSLAGQTEAFF. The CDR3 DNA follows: TGCGCCAGCAGCTTGGCTGGGCAGACTGAAGCTTTCTTT.

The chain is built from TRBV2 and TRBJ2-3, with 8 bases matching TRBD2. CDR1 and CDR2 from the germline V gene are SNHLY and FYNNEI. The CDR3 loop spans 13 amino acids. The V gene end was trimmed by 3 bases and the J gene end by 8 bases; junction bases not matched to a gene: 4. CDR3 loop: CASSDREGSTQYF. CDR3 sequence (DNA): TGTGCCAGCAGTGACCGGGAGGGCTCTACGCAGTATTTT.

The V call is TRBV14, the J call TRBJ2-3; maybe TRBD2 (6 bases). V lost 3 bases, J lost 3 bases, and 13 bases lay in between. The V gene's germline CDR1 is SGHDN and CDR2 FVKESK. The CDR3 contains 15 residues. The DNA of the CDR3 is TGTGCCAGCAGCCACCTGACTAGTAGGACAGATACGCAGTATTTT. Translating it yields CASSHLTSRTDTQYF. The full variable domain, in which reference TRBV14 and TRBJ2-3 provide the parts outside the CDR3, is EAGVTQFPSHSVIEKGQTVTLRCDPISGHDNLYWYRRVMGKEIKFLLHFVKESKQDESGMPNNRFLAERTGGTYSTLKVQPAELEDSGVYFCASSHLTSRTDTQYFGPGTRLTVL.

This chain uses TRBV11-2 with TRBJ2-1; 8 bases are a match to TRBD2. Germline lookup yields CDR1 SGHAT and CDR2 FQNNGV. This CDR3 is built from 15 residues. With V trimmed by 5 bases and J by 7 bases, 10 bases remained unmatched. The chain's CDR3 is CASSRSRGASNEQFF. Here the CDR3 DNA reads TGTGCCAGCAGCCGGTCGCGGGGGGCAAGTAATGAGCAGTTCTTC. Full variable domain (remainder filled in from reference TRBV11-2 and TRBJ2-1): EAGVAQSPRYKIIEKRQSVAFWCNPISGHATLYWYQQILGQGPKLLIQFQNNGVVDDSQLPKDRFSAERLKGVDSTLKIQPAKLEDSAVYLCASSRSRGASNEQFFGPGTRLTVL.

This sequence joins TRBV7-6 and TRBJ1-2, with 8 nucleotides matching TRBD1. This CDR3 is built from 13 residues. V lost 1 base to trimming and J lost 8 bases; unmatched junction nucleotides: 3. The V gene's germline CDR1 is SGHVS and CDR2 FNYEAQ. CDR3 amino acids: CASSLGQGIGYTF. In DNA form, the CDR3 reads TGTGCCAGCAGCTTAGGACAGGGGATCGGCTACACCTTC.

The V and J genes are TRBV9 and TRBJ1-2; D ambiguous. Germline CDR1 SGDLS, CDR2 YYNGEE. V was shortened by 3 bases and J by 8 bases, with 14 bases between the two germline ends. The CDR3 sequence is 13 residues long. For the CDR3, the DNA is TGTGCCAGCAGCGCGAGCAAAGCAAGAGGCTACACCTTC. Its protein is CASSASKARGYTF.

The DNA of the CDR3 is TGTGCCAGCAGTGAAGTGGGACAGGATTACGAGCAGTACTTC. It specifies CASSEVGQDYEQYF. J is TRBJ2-7 and V is TRBV6-1, with 8 bases aligning to TRBD1. This CDR3 contains 14 residues. Trimming cost V 1 base and J 4 bases; bases outside gene matches: 3. The V gene's germline CDR1 is MNHNS and CDR2 SASEGT.

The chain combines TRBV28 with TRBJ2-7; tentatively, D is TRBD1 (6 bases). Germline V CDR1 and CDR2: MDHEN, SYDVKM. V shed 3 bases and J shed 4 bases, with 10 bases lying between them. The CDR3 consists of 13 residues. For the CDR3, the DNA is TGTGCCAGCAGTTTTCGCAGGGGTTACGAGCAGTACTTC. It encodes CASSFRRGYEQYF.

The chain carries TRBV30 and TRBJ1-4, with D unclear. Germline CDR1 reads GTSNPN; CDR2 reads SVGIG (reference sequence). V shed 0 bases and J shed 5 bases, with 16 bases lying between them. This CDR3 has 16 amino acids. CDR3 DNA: TGTGCCTGGAGTGTACCCGGACTCTTCGGGAATGAAAAACTGTTTTTT. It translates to CAWSVPGLFGNEKLFF.

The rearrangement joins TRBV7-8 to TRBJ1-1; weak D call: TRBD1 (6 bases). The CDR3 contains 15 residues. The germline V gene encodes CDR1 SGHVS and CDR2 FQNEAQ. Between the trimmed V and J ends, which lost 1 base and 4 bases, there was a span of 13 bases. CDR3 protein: CASSLEGGATTEAFF. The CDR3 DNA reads TGTGCCAGCAGCTTAGAAGGGGGGGCGACCACTGAAGCTTTCTTT.

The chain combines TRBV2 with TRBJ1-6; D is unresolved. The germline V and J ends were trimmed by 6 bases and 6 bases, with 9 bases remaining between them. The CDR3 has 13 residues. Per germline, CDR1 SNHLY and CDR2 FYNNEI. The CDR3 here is CASSPSGNSPLHF. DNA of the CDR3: TGTGCCAGCAGCCCCAGCGGTAATTCACCCCTCCACTTT.

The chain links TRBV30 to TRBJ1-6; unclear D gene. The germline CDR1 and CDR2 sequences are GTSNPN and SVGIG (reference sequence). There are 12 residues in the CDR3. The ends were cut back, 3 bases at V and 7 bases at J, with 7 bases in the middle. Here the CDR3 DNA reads TGTGCCTGGAGAATAGCAAATTCACCCCTCCACTTT. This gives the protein CAWRIANSPLHF.

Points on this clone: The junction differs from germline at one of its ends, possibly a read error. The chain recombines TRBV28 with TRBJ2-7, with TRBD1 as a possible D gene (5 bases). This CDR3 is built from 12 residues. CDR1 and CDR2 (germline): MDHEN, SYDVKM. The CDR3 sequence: CASSLFQGEARF. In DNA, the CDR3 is TGTGCCAGCAGTTTATTCCAGGGTGAAGCGCGGTTC.

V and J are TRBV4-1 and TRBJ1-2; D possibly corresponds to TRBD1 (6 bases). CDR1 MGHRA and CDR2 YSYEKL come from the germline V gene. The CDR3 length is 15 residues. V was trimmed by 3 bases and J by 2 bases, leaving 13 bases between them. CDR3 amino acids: CASSQGQGSNYGYTF. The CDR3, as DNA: TGCGCCAGCAGCCAGGGTCAGGGGTCGAACTATGGCTACACCTTC.